This T cell receptor (delta chain) is from a study of γδ T cells in repeated Plasmodium falciparum infection. Flow sorting of PBMC yielded separate Vgamma9/Vdelta2+ and Vdelta2-negative gammadelta T cell populations for bulk repertoire analysis. V was pared by 0 bases and J by 0 bases, with 9 bases of the junction left unmatched. Looked up from germline, CDR1 is TSWWSYY and CDR2 is QGS. The CDR3 is 18 amino acids. TCRdb applied CATT to the multiplex PCR reads for clone calling. Among under 60,000 delta-chain clones listed, 1.6% were seen once. A few counts support this clone. TCRdb's listed protein matches a much larger clone and diverges from this DNA's translation at residue 11, likely through a read error; the protein shown comes from the DNA.

The receptor was derived from a pool of human donors (malaria-infected and uninfected, not separated). The sample consisted of gamma-delta T cells from blood. The rearrangement uses TRDV1 and TRDJ1, with TRDD3 matching over 8 bases. The CDR3 sequence: CALGELKWGMPDTDKLIF. The CDR3 coding sequence is TGTGCTCTTGGGGAACTAAAATGGGGGATGCCCGACACCGATAAACTCATCTTT.